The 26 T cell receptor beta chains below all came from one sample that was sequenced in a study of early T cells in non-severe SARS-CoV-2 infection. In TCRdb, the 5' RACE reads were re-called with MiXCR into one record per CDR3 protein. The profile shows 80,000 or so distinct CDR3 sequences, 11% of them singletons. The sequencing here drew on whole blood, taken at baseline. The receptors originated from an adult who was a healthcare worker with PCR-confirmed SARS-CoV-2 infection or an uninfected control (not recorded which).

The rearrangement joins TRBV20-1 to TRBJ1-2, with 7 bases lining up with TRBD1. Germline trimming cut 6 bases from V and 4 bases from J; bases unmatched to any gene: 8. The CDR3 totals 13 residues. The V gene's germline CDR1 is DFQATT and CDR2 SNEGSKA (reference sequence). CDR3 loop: CSAKPTGSYGYTF. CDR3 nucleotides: TGCAGTGCCAAACCGACAGGGAGCTATGGCTACACCTTC.

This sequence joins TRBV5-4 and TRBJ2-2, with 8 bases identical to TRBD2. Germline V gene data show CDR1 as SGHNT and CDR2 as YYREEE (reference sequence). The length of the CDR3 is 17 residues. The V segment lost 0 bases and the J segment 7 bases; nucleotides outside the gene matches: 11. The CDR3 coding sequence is TGTGCCAGCAGCTTGGCCGGGCGGGGGGTCCTCGGCGGGGAGCTGTTTTTT. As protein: CASSLAGRGVLGGELFF.

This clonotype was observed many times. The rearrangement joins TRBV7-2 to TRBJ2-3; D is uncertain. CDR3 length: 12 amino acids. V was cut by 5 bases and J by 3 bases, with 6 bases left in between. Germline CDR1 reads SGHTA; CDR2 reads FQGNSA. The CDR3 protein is CASSEYTDTQYF. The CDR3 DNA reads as TGTGCCAGCAGCGAGTATACAGATACGCAGTATTTT.

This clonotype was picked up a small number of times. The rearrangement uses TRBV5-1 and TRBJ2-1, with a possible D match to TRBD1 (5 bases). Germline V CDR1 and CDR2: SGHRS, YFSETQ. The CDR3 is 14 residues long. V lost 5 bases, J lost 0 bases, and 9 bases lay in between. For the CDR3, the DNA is TGCGCCAGCAGGGGGCAAATCTCCTACAATGAGCAGTTCTTC. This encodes CASRGQISYNEQFF.

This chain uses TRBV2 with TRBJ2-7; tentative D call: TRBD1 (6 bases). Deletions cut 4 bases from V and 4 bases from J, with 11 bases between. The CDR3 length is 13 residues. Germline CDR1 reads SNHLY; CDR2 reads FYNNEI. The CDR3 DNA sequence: TGTGCCAGCAGTGGGGGGACATTATACGAGCAGTACTTC. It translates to CASSGGTLYEQYF.

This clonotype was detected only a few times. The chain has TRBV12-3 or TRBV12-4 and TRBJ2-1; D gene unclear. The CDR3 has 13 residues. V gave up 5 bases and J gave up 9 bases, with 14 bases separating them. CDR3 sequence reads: CASSRNGVGEQFF. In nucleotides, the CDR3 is TGTGCCAGCAGTCGGAACGGAGTGGGTGAGCAGTTCTTC.

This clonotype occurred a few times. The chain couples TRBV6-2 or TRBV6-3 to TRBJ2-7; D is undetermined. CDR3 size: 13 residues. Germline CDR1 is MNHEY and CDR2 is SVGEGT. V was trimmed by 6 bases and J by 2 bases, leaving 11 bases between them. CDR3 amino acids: CASSPGYPYEQYF. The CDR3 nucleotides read TGTGCCAGCAGCCCAGGCTATCCCTACGAGCAGTACTTC.

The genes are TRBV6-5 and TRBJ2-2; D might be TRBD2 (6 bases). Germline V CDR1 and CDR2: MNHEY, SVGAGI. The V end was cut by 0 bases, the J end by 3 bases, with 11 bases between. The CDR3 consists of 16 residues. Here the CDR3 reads CASSYSRRGDTGELFF. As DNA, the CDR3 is TGTGCCAGCAGTTACTCGAGGCGGGGCGACACCGGGGAGCTGTTTTTT.

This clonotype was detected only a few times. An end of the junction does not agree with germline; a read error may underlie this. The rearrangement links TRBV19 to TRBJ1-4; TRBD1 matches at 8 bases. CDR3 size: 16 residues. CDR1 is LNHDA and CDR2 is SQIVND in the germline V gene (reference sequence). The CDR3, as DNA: TGTGCCAGTAGTACCTACCTCAGGGGGCTTAATAAAAAACTGTTTTTT. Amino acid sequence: CASSTYLRGLNKKLFF.

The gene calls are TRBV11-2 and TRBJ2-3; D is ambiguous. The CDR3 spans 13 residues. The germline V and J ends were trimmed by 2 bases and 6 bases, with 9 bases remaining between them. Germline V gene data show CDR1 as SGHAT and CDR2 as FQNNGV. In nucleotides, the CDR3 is TGTGCCAGCAGCTTAAATCAAGTCGATACGCAGTATTTT. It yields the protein CASSLNQVDTQYF.

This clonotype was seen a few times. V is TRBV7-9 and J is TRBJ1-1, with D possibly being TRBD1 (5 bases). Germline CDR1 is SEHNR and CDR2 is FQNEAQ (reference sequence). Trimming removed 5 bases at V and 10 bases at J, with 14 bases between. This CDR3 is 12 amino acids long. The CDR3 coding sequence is TGTGCCAGCAGCCCAGGTAGGCAGGGAGCTTTCTTT. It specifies CASSPGRQGAFF.

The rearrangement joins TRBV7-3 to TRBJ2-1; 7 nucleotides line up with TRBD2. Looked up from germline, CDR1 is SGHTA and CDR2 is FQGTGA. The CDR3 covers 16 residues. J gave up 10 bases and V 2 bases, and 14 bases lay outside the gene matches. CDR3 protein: CASSLGLSAGVSEQFF. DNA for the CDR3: TGTGCCAGCAGCTTAGGTTTATCGGCGGGGGTGAGCGAGCAGTTCTTC. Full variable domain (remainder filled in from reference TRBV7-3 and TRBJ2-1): GAGVSQTPSNKVTEKGKYVELRCDPISGHTALYWYRQSLGQGPEFLIYFQGTGAADDSGLPNDRFFAVRPEGSVSTLKIQRTERGDSAVYLCASSLGLSAGVSEQFFGPGTRLTVL.

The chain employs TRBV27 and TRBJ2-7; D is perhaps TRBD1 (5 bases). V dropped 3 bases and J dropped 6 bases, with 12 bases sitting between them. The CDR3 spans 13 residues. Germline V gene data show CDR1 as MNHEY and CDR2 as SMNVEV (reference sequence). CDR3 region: CASSLGRGGEQYF. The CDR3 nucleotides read TGTGCCAGCAGTTTGGGAAGGGGTGGCGAGCAGTACTTC.

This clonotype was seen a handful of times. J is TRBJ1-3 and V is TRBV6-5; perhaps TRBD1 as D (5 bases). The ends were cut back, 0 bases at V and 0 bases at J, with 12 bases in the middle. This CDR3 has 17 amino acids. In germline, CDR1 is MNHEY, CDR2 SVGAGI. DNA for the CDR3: TGTGCCAGCAGTTACTCAAGGCAGGGAAGCTCTGGAAACACCATATATTTT. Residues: CASSYSRQGSSGNTIYF.

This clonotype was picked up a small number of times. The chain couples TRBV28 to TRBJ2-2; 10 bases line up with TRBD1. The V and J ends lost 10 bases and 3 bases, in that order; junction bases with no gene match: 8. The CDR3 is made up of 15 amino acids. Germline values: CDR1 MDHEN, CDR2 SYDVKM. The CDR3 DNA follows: TGTGCCACTTTCGGACAGGGGGGACACACCGGGGAGCTGTTTTTT. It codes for CATFGQGGHTGELFF.

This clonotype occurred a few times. The CDR3 DNA reads TGTGCCAGCAGTGGGACTAGCGGGGGGAAGCAGTACTTC. The encoded protein is CASSGTSGGKQYF. This rearrangement joins TRBV27 to TRBJ2-7; 15 bases agree with TRBD2. The CDR3 is made up of 13 amino acids. Trimming took 5 bases from V and 8 from J; bases not matched to a gene: 1. Germline V CDR1 and CDR2: MNHEY, SMNVEV (reference sequence).

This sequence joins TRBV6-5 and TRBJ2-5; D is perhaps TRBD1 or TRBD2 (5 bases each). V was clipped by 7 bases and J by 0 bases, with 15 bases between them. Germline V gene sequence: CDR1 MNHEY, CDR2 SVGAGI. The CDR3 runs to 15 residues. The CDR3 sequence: CASTQGWGYQETQYF. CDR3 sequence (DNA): TGTGCCAGCACGCAGGGTTGGGGGTACCAAGAGACCCAGTACTTC.

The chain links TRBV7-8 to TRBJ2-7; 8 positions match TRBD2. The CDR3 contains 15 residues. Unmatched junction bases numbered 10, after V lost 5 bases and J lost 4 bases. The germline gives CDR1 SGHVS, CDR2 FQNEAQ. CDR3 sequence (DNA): TGTGCCAGCAGCCTCCAGCGGGGGCCTTCGTACGAGCAGTACTTC. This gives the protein CASSLQRGPSYEQYF.

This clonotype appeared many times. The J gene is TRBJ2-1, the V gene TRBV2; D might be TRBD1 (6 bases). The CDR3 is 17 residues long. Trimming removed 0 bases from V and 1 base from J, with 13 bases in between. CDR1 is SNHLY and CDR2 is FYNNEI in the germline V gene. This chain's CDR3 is CASSEAQQGGSYNEQFF. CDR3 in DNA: TGTGCCAGCAGTGAAGCGCAACAGGGTGGGTCCTACAATGAGCAGTTCTTC.

The CDR3 sequence: CASSYETRTYNEQFF. CDR3 coding DNA: TGTGCCAGCAGTTATGAGACTCGCACCTACAATGAGCAGTTCTTC. The V and J genes are TRBV6-2 or TRBV6-3 and TRBJ2-1; D not resolved. The CDR3 runs to 15 residues. CDR1 and CDR2 (germline): MNHEY, SVGEGT. Trimming cost V 3 bases and J 2 bases, with 11 bases left between them.

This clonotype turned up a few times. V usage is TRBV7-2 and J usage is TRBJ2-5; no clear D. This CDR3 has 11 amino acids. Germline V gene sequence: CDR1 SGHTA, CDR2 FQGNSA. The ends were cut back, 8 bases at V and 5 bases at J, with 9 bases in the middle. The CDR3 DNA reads TGTGCCAGCTGCAACCGGGAGACCCAGTACTTC. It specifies CASCNRETQYF.

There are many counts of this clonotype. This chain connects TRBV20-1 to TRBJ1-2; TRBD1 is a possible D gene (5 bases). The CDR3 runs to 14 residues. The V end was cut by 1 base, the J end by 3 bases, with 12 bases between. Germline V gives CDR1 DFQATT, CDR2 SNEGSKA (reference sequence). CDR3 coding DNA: TGCAGTGCTAGAGGGGCCGGAGGGGACTATGGCTACACCTTC. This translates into CSARGAGGDYGYTF.

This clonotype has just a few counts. CDR3 amino acids: CASSQTLNTEAFF. DNA of the CDR3: TGCGCCAGCAGCCAAACGCTGAACACTGAAGCTTTCTTT. The chain uses TRBV4-3 and TRBJ1-1; D unresolved. The CDR3 loop spans 13 amino acids. Germline V gene lookup returns CDR1 LGHNA and CDR2 YSLEER. Trimming shortened V by 2 bases and J by 0 bases, and 4 bases separated the two germline ends.

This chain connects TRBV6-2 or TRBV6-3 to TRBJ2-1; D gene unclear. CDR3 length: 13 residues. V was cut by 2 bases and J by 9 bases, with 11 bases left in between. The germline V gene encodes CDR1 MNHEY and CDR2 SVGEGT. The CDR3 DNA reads TGTGCCAGCAGTTACGGGGTCTCGGTTGAGCAGTTCTTC. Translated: CASSYGVSVEQFF.

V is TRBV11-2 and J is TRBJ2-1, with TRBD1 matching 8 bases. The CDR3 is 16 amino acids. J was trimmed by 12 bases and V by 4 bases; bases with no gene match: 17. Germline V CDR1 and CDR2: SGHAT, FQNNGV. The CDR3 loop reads CASSSPDRAPRSPQFF. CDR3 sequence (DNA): TGTGCCAGCAGCTCCCCGGACAGGGCGCCTCGGTCCCCGCAGTTCTTC. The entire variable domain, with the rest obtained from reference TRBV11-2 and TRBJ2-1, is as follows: EAGVAQSPRYKIIEKRQSVAFWCNPISGHATLYWYQQILGQGPKLLIQFQNNGVVDDSQLPKDRFSAERLKGVDSTLKIQPAKLEDSAVYLCASSSPDRAPRSPQFFGPGTRLTVL.

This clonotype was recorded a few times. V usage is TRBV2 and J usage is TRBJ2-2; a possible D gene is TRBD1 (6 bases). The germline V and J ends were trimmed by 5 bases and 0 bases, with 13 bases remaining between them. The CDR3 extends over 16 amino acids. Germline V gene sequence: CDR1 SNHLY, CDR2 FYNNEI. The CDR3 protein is CASSLDRLPNTGELFF. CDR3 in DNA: TGTGCCAGCAGTCTAGACAGGCTCCCGAACACCGGGGAGCTGTTTTTT.